This T cell receptor (beta chain) was identified in a study of T-cell reconstitution after alpha-beta-depleted transplantation in children. The CDR3 is made up of 14 amino acids. At least ten counts were recorded for this clonotype. Sequence at one end of the junction differs from germline and may be a read error. Unique molecular identifiers were used in preparing the TCRbeta library. MiXCR, applied by TCRdb to the PCR reads, yields one record per CDR3 protein. The sample lists 70,000 or so distinct CDR3 sequences, 11% occurring once. The TCR was taken from a boy aged 5-17 years with acute myeloid leukemia, due to receive a stem cell transplant. Source: PBMCs, taken before TCRalphabeta/CD19-depleted stem cell transplant. V usage is TRBV12-3 or TRBV12-4 and J usage is TRBJ2-5; maybe TRBD2 (5 bases). The CDR3 here is CASSSFLAQKTQYF. The CDR3 DNA follows: TGTGCCAGCAGTTCTTTCCTAGCCCAAAAGACCCAGTACTTC.